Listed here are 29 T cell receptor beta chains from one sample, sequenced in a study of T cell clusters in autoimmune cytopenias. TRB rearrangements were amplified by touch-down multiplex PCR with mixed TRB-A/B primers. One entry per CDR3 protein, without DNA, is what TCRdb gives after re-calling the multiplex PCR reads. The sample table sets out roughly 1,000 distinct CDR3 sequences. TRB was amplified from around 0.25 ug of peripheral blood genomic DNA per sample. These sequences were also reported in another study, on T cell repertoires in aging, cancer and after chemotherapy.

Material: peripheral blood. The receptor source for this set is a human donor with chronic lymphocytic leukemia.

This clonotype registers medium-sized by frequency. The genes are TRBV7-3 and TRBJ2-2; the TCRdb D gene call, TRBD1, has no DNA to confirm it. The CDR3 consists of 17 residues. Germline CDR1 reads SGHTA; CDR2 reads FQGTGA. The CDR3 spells CASSPRDRGLNTGELFF.

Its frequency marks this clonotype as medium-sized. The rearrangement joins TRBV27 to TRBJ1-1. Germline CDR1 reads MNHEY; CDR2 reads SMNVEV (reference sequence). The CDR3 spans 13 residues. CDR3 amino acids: CASRRTWDTEAFF.

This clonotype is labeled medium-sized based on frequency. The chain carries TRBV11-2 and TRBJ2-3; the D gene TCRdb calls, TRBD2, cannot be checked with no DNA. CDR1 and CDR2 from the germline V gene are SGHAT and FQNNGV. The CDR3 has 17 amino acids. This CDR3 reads CASSLGMGTSFTDTQYF.

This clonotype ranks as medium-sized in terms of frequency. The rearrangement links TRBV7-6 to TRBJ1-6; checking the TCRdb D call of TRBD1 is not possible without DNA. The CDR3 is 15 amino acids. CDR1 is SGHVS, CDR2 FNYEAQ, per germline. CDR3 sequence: CASSQDRGSNSPLHF. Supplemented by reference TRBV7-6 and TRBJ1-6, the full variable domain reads GAGVSQSPRYKVTKRGQDVALRCDPISGHVSLYWYRQALGQGPEFLTYFNYEAQQDKSGLPNDRFSAERPEGSISTLTIQRTEQRDSAMYRCASSQDRGSNSPLHFGNGTRLTVT.

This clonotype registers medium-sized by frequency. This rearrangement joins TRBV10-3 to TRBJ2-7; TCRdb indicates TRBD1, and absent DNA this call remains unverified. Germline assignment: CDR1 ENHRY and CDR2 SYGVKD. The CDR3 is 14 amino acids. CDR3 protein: CAISGDRGINEQYF.

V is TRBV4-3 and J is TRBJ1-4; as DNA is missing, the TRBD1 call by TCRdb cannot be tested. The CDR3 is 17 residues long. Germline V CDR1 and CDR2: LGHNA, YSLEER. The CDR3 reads CASSQERGQGAHQKLFF.

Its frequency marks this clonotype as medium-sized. CDR3 sequence: CASSLPMTGYSTDTQYF. The chain combines TRBV5-4 with TRBJ2-3; TCRdb's D gene call, TRBD1, goes unchecked for lack of DNA. Germline CDR1 is SGHNT and CDR2 is YYREEE (reference sequence). This CDR3 region has 17 residues.

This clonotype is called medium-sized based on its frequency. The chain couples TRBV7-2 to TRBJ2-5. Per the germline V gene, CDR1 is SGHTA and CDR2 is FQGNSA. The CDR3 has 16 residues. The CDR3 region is CASSLGRHSIQETQYF.

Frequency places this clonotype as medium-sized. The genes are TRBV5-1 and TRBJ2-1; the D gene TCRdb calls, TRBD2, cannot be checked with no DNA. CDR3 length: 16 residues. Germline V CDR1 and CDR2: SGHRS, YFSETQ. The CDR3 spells CASSSLAGTTYNEQFF.

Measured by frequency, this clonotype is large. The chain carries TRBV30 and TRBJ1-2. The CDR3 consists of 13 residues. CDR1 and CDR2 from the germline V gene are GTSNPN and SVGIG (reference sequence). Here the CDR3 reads CAWSVRQGRGYTF.

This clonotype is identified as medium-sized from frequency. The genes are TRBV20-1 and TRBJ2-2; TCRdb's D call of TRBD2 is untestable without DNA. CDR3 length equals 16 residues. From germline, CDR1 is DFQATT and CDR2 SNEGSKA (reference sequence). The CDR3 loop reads CSARDLGGRSSGELFF.

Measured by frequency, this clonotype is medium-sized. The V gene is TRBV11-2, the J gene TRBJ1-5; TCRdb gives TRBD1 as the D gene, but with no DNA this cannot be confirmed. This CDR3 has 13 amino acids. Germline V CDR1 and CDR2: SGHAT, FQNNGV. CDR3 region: CASSLEPRGPQHF.

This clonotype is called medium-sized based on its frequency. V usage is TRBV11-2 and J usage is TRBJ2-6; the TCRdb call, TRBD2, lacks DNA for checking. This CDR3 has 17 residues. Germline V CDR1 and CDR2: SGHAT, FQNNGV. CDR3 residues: CASSLRSTDSGANVLTF.

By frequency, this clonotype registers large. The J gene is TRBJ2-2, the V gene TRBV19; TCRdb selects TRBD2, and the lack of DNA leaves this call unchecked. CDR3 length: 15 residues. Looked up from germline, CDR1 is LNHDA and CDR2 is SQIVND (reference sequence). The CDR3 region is CATAINRASTGELFF.

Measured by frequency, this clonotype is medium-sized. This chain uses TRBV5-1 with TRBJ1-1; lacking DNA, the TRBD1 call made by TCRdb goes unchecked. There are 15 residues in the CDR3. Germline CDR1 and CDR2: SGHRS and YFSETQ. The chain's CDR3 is CASSFGDGVDTEAFF.

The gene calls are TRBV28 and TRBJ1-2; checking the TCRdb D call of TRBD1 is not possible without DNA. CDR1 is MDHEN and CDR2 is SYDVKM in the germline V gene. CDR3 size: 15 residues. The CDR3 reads CASSLGGTDVWGYTF.

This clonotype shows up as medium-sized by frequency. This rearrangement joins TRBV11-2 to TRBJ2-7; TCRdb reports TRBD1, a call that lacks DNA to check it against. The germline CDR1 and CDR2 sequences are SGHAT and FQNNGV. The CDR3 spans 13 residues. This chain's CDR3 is CASSQDRADEQYF.

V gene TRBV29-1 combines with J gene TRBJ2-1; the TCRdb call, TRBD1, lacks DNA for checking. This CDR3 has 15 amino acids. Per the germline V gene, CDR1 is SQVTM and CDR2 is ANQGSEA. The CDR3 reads CSAGGQGGTYNEQFF.

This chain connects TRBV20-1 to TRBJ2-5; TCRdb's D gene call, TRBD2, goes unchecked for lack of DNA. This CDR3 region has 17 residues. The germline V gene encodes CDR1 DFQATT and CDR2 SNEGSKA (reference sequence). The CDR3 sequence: CSARVFRGLAGGETQYF.

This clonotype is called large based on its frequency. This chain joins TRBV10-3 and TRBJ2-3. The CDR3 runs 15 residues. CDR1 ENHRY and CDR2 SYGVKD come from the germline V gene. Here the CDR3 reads CAISKETGSTDTQYF.

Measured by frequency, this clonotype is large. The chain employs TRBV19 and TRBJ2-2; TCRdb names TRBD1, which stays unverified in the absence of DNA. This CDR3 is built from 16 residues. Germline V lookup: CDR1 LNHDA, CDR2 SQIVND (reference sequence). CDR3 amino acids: CASSSPQRGATGELFF.

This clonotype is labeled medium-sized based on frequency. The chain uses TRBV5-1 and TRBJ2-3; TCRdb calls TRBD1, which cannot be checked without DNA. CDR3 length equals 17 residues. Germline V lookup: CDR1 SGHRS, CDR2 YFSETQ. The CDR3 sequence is CASKDLGTGPSTDTQYF. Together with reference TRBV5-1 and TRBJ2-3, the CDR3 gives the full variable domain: KAGVTQTPRYLIKTRGQQVTLSCSPISGHRSVSWYQQTPGQGLQFLFEYFSETQRNKGNFPGRFSGRQFSNSRSEMNVSTLELGDSALYLCASKDLGTGPSTDTQYFGPGTRLTVL.

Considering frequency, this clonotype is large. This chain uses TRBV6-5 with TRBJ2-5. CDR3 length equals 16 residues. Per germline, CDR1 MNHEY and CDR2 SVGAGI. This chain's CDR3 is CASSPGTTSYQETQYF.

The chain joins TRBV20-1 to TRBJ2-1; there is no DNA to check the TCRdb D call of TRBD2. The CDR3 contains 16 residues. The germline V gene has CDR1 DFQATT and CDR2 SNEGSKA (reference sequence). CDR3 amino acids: CSARKWDSSSYNEQFF.

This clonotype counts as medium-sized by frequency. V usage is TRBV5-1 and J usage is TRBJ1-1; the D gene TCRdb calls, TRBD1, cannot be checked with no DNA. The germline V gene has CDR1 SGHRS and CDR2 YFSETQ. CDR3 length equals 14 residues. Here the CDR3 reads CASSSGPGNTEAFF.

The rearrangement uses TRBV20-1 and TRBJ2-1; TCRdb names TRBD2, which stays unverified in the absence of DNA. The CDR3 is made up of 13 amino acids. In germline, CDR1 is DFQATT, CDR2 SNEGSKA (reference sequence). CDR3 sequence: CSAPIAGGGEQFF.

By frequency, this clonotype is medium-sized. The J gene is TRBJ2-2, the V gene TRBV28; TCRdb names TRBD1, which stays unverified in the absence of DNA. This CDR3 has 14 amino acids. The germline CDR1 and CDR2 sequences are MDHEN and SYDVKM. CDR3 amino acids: CASRSPQGAGELFF.

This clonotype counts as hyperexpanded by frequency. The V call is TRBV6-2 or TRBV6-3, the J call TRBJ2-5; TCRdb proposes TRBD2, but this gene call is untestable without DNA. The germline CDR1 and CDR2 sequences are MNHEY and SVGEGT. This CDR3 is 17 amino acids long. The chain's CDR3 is CASSYSATSGDEETQYF.

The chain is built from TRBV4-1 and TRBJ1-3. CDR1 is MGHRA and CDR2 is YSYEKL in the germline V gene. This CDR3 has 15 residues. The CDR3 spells CASSQERTSGNTIYF.